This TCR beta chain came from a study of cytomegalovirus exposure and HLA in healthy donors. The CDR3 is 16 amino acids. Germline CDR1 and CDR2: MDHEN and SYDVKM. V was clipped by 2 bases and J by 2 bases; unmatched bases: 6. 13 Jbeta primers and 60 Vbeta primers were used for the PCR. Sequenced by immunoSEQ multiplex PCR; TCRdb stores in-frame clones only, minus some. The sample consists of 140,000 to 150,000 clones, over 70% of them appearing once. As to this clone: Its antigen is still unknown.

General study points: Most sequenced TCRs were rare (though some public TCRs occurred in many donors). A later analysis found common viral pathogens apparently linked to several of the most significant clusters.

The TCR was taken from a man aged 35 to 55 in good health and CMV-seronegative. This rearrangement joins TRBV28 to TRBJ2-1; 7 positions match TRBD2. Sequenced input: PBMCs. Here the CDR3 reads CASSLGTNTAYNEQFF. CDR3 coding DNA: TGTGCCAGCAGTTTAGGGACTAACACTGCCTACAATGAGCAGTTCTTC.